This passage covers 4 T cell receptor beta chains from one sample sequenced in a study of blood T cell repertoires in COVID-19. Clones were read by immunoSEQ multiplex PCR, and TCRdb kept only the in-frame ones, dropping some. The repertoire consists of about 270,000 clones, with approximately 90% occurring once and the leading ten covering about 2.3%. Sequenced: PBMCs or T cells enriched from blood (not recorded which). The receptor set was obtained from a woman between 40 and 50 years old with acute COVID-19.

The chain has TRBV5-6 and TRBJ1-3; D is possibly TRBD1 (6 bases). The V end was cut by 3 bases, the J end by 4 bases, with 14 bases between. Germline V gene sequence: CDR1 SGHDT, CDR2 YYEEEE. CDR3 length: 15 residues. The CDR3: CASSSTGLFGNTIYF. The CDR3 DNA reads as TGTGCCAGCAGCTCGACAGGCCTCTTCGGAAACACCATATATTTT.

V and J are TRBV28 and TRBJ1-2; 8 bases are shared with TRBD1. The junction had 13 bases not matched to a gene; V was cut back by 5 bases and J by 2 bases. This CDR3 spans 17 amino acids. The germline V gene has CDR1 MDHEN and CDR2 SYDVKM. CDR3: CASSLVSQGAPNYGYTF. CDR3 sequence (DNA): TGTGCCAGCAGTCTAGTGAGCCAGGGGGCGCCGAACTATGGCTACACCTTC.

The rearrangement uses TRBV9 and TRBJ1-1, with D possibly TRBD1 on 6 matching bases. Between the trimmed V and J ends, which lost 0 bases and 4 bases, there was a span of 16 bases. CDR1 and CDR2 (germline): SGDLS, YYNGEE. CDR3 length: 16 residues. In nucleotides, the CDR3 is TGTGCCAGCAGCGTAGATCCAGGGGAGGGAATCACTGAAGCTTTCTTT. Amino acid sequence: CASSVDPGEGITEAFF.

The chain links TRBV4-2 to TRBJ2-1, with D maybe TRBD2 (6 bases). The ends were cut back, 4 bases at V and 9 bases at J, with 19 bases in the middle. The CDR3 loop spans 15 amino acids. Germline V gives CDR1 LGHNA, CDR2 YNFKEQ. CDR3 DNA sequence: TGTGCCAGCAGCCCGGGGACTGGCCTTAGGGGTGAGCAGTTCTTC. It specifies CASSPGTGLRGEQFF.